Listed below are T cell receptor beta chains from one sample, sequenced in a study of T-cell memory formation after mild COVID-19. Each CDR3 protein is one row after TCRdb ran MiXCR on the 5' RACE reads. Of some 300,000 distinct CDR3 sequences listed, 20% were seen once; the top ten hold roughly a fifth. The sample comprised PBMCs or a T cell subset sorted from them (not recorded which). The receptors were sampled from a young man who had mild COVID-19 (a few samples of this study predate the infection). Cell type and time point are not known. The CDR3 runs from the conserved cysteine through the conserved F or W. D genes are given only for firm matches. For some rows the clone size is stated as once, few or many, or as a class when expanded; others skip it.

D: .; V: TRBV29-1; J: TRBJ2-3; size: few; CDR3: CSVDQGYTDTQYF; DNA: TGCAGCGTCGATCAGGGGTACACAGATACGCAGTATTTT
D: .; V: TRBV9; J: TRBJ1-2; size: .; CDR3: CASSSGQSPYGYTF; DNA: TGTGCCAGCAGCTCAGGACAGAGCCCCTATGGCTACACCTTC
D: .; V: TRBV27; J: TRBJ1-2; size: .; CDR3: CASSLSGSSNYGYTF; DNA: TGTGCCAGCAGTTTATCTGGGAGTAGTAACTATGGCTACACCTTC
D: .; V: TRBV27; J: TRBJ1-5; size: many; CDR3: CASSYHGQPQHF; DNA: TGTGCCAGCAGTTATCATGGCCAGCCCCAGCATTTT
D: TRBD1; V: TRBV6-2/TRBV6-3; J: TRBJ2-7; size: .; CDR3: CASSQGQGSYF; DNA: TGTGCCAGCAGCCAGGGACAGGGATCGTACTTC
D: .; V: TRBV6-6; J: TRBJ1-5; size: few; CDR3: CASRERQFGNQPQHF; DNA: TGTGCCAGCAGAGAGAGACAGTTTGGCAATCAGCCCCAGCATTTT
D: TRBD1; V: TRBV5-1; J: TRBJ1-3; size: .; CDR3: CASSSWETGTGNTIYF; DNA: TGCGCCAGCAGCTCTTGGGAGACAGGGACTGGAAACACCATATATTTT
D: .; V: TRBV19; J: TRBJ2-5; size: few; CDR3: CASRAPGERRETQYF; DNA: TGTGCCAGTAGGGCCCCGGGAGAAAGGAGAGAGACCCAGTACTTC
D: TRBD2; V: TRBV7-2; J: TRBJ2-5; size: .; CDR3: CASSLSGGAWETQYF; DNA: TGTGCCAGCAGCTTGAGCGGGGGGGCATGGGAGACCCAGTACTTC
D: .; V: TRBV20-1; J: TRBJ2-3; size: few; CDR3: CSASSGSDTQYF; DNA: TGCAGTGCTAGTTCGGGCTCCGATACGCAGTATTTT
D: .; V: TRBV5-1; J: TRBJ1-2; size: .; CDR3: CASSLETVYGYTF; DNA: TGCGCCAGCAGCTTGGAAACAGTTTATGGCTACACCTTC
D: .; V: TRBV19; J: TRBJ1-2; size: .; CDR3: CASSIARQAGYTF; DNA: TGTGCCAGTAGTATAGCAAGACAGGCCGGCTACACCTTC
D: .; V: TRBV12-3/TRBV12-4; J: TRBJ2-7; size: .; CDR3: CASSYGYQQYF; DNA: TGTGCCAGCAGTTATGGGTACCAGCAGTACTTC
D: .; V: TRBV7-2; J: TRBJ2-5; size: few; CDR3: CASSLGSGNVQETQYF; DNA: TGTGCCAGCAGCTTGGGTTCCGGGAATGTACAAGAGACCCAGTACTTC
D: .; V: TRBV12-3/TRBV12-4; J: TRBJ2-6; size: .; CDR3: CASTRDNSGANVLTF; DNA: TGTGCCAGCACCCGGGACAACTCTGGGGCCAACGTCCTGACTTTC
D: .; V: TRBV6-5; J: TRBJ1-1; size: .; CDR3: CASTKGLVTEAFF; DNA: TGTGCCAGCACCAAAGGATTGGTAACTGAAGCTTTCTTT
D: .; V: TRBV6-6; J: TRBJ1-5; size: .; CDR3: CASSYGAQPQHF; DNA: TGTGCCAGCAGTTACGGCGCTCAGCCCCAGCATTTT
D: .; V: TRBV12-3/TRBV12-4; J: TRBJ1-5; size: few; CDR3: CASSPRVEVPQHF; DNA: TGTGCCAGCAGCCCCAGGGTGGAGGTTCCCCAGCATTTT
D: .; V: TRBV29-1; J: TRBJ1-1; size: .; CDR3: CSVVDTEAFF; DNA: TGCAGCGTTGTGGACACTGAAGCTTTCTTT